Reported below is one T cell receptor beta chain. Peripheral blood and lesional scalp punch biopsies came from alopecia areata patients. This entry comes from a study of CD8+ T cells in alopecia areata. This CDR3 has 12 residues. The germline V gene has CDR1 SQVTM and CDR2 ANQGSEA. Following RNA extraction, reverse transcription yielded cDNA that acted as the sequencing template. This table comes from immunoSEQ multiplex PCR, and its TCRdb copy is limited to in-frame clones, with some not included. The table includes around 69,000 clones, roughly 61% detected once. This TCR was recovered from a human donor with alopecia areata. The J gene is TRBJ1-1, the V gene TRBV29-1; TRBD1 is a possible D gene (6 bases). The sample in question was CD8+ T cells sorted from blood, obtained at week 0. CDR3 DNA: TGCACCACAGGGTTAGTGAACACTGAAGCTTTCTTT. Translating it yields CTTGLVNTEAFF. The whole variable domain, filled in from reference TRBV29-1 and TRBJ1-1, reads SAVISQKPSRDICQRGTSLTIQCQVDSQVTMMFWYRQQPGQSLTLIATANQGSEATYESGFVIDKFPISRPNLTFSTLTVSNMSPEDSSIYLCTTGLVNTEAFFGQGTRLTVV.